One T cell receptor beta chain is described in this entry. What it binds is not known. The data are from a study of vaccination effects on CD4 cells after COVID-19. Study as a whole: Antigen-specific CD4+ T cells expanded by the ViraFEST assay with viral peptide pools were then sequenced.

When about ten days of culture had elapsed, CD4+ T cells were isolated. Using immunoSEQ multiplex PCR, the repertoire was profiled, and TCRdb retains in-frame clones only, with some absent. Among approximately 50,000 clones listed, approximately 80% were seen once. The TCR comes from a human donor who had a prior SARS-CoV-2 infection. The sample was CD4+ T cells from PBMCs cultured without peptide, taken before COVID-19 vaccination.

CDR3 amino acids: CASSESRLNEKLFF. DNA for the CDR3: TGTGCCAGCAGTGAGTCCAGGCTTAATGAAAAACTGTTTTTT. The J gene is TRBJ1-4, the V gene TRBV2; D is undetermined. Trimming took 3 bases from V and 4 from J, leaving 9 bases between them. Germline loops: CDR1 SNHLY, CDR2 FYNNEI. This CDR3 spans 14 amino acids. The entire variable domain, with the rest obtained from reference TRBV2 and TRBJ1-4, is as follows: EPEVTQTPSHQVTQMGQEVILRCVPISNHLYFYWYRQILGQKVEFLVSFYNNEISEKSEIFDDQFSVERPDGSNFTLKIRSTKLEDSAMYFCASSESRLNEKLFFGSGTQLSVL.